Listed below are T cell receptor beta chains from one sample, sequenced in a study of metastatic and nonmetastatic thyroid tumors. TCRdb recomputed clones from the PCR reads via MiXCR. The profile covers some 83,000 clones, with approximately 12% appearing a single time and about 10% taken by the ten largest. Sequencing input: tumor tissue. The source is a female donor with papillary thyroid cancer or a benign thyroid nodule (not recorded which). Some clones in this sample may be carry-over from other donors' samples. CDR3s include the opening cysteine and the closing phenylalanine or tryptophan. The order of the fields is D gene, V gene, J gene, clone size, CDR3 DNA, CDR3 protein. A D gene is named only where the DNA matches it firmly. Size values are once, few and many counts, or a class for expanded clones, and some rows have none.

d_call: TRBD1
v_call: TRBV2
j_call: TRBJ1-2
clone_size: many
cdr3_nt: TGTGCCAGCAGGGGGGACAGGGCTAACTATGGCTACACCTTC
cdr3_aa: CASRGDRANYGYTF

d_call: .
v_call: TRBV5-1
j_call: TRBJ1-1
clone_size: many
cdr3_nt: TGCGCCAGCAGCTCCCGACCCCCTGAAGCTTTCTTT
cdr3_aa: CASSSRPPEAFF

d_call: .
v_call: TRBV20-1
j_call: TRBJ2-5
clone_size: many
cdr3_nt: TGCAGTGCTCAGGGAGGAGAGACCCAGTACTTC
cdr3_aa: CSAQGGETQYF

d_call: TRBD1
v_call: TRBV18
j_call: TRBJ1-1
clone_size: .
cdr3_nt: TGTGCCAGCTCACCACGGTACAGGGGGAACACTGAAGCTTTCTTT
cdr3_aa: CASSPRYRGNTEAFF

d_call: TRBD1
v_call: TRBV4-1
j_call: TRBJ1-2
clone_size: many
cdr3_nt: TGCGCCAGCAGCCAGACGACAGGGGGCTTTTATGGCTACACCTTC
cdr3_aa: CASSQTTGGFYGYTF

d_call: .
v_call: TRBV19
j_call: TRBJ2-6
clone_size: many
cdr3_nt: TGTGCCAGTAGGCGACTCTCTGGGGCCAACGTCCTGACTTTC
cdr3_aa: CASRRLSGANVLTF

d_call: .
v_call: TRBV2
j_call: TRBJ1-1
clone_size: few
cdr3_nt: TGTGCCAGCTTACAGGGAATGAACACTGAAGCTTTCTTT
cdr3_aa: CASLQGMNTEAFF

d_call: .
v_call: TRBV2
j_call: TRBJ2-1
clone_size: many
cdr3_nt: TGTGCCAGCAGTGCCCCCGAGGCGCGAGCGGGCAATGAGCAGTTCTTC
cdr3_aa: CASSAPEARAGNEQFF

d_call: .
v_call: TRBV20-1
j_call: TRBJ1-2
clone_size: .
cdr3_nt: TGCAGTTACCGTACAGGGTGCGCAAACTATGGCTACACCTTC
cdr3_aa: CSYRTGCANYGYTF

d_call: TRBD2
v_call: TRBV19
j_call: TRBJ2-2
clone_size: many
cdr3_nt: TGTGCCAGTAGTACTAGCGGGAGAGGCACCGGGGAGCTGTTTTTT
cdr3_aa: CASSTSGRGTGELFF

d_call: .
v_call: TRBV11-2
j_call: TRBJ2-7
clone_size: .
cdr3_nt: TGTGCCGGCAGCCTCGGCGGGGACAGTGTCCACGAGCAGTACTTC
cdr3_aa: CAGSLGGDSVHEQYF

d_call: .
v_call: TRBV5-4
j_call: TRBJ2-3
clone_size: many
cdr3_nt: TGTGCCAGCAGCTTCGAGGTTGGAGTATCAGATACGCAGTATTTT
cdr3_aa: CASSFEVGVSDTQYF

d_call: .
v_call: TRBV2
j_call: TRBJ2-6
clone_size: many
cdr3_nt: TGTGCCAGCAGTGAGGCCGGGGCCAACGTCCTGACTTTC
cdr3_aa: CASSEAGANVLTF

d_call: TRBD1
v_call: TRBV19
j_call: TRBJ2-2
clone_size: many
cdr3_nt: TGTGCCAGTAGTTTCGGGACAGGGGATGCCGGGGAGCTGTTTTTT
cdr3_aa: CASSFGTGDAGELFF

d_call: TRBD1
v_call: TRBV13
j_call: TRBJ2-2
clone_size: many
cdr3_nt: TGTGCCAGCAGCCCTCCGGGACAGGGGGCCTCCGGGGAGCTGTTTTTT
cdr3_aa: CASSPPGQGASGELFF